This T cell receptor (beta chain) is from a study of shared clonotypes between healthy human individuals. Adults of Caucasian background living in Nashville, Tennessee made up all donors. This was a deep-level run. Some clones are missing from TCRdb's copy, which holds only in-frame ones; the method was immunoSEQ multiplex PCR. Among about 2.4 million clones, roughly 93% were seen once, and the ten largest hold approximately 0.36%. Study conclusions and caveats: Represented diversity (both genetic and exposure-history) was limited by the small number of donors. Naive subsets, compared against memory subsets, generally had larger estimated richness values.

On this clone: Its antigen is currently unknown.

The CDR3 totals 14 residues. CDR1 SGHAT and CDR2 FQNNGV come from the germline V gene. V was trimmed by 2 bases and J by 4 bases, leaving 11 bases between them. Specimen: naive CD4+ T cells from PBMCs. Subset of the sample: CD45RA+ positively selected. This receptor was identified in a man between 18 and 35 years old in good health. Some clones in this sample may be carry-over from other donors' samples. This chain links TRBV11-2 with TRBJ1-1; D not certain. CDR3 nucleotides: TGTGCCAGCAGCTTACGGCTCTTGAGCACTGAAGCTTTCTTT. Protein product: CASSLRLLSTEAFF.